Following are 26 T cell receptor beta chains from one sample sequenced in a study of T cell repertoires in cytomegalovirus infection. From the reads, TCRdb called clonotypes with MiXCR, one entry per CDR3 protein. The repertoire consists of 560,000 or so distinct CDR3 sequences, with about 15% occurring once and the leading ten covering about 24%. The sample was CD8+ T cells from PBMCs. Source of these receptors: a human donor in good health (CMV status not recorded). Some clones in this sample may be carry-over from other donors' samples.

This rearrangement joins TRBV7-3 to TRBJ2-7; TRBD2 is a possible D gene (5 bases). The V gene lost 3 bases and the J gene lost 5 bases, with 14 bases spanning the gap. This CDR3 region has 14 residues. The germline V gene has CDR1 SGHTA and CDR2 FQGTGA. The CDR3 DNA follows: TGTGCCAGCAGCTTTTCCGCTAGCACCCACGAGCAGTACTTC. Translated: CASSFSASTHEQYF. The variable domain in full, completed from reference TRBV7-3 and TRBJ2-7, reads GAGVSQTPSNKVTEKGKYVELRCDPISGHTALYWYRQSLGQGPEFLIYFQGTGAADDSGLPNDRFFAVRPEGSVSTLKIQRTERGDSAVYLCASSFSASTHEQYFGPGTRLTVT.

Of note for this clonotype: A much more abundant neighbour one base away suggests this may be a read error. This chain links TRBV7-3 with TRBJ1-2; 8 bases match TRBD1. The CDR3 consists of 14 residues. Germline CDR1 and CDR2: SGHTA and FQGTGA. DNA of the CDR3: TGTGCCATCAGCTATACAGGGGGAGACTATGGCTACACCTTC. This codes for CAISYTGGDYGYTF.

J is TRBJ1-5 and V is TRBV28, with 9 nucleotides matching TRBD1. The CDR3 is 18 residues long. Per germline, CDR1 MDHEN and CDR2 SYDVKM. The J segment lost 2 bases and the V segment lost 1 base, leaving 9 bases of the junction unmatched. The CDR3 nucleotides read TGTGCCAGCAGTTTATTCGGGACAGGGATAGAAGGCAATCAGCCCCAGCATTTT. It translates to CASSLFGTGIEGNQPQHF.

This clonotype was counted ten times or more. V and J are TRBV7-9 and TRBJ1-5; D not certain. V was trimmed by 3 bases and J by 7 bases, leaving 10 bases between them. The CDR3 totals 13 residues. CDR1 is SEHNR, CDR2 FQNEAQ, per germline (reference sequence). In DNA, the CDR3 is TGTGCCAGCAGCTTTGGGCTAGACCAGCCCCAGCATTTT. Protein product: CASSFGLDQPQHF.

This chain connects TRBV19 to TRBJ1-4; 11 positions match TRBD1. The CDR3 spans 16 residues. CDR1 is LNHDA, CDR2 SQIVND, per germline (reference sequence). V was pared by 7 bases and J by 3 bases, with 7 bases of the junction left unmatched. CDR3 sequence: CASTPDRGLPNEKLFF. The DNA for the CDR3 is TGTGCCAGTACCCCGGACAGGGGGCTTCCTAATGAAAAACTGTTTTTT.

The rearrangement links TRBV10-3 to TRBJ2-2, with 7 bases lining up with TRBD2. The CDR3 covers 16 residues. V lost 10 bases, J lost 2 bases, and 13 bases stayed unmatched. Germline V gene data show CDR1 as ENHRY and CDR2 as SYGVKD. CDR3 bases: TGTGCCACCCAACCGTTGGCGGGGGAAAACACCGGGGAGCTGTTTTTT. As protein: CATQPLAGENTGELFF.

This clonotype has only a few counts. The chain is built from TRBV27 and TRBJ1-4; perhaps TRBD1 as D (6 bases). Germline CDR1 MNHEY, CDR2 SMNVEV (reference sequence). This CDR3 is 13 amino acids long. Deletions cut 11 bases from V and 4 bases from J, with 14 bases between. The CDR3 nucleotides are TGTGCCGCCTCCAGGGGAAGTAATGAAAAACTGTTTTTT. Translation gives CAASRGSNEKLFF.

CDR3 region: CASSLWDRGRYEQFF. DNA for the CDR3: TGTGCCAGCAGTTTATGGGACAGGGGGCGGTATGAGCAGTTCTTC. The chain recombines TRBV28 with TRBJ2-1; 11 nucleotides line up with TRBD1. The V and J ends lost 0 bases and 8 bases, in that order; junction bases with no gene match: 3. The germline V gene has CDR1 MDHEN and CDR2 SYDVKM. There are 15 residues in the CDR3.

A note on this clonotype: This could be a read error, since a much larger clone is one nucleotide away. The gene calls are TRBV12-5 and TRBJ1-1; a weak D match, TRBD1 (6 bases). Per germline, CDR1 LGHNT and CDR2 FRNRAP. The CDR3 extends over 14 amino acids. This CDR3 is CACGLGQPNTEAFF. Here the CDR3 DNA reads TGTGCTTGTGGTTTAGGACAGCCGAACACTGAAGCTTTCTTT.

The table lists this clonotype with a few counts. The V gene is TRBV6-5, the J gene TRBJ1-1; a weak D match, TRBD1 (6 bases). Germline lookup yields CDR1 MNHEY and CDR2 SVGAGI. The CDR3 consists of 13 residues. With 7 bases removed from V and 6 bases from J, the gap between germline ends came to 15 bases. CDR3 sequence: CASTPRGRSEAFF. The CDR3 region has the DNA TGTGCCAGCACCCCCAGGGGAAGATCTGAAGCTTTCTTT.

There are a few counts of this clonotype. CDR3 DNA: TGTGCCAGGAAACAGGGGAAAGGCTACACCTTC. Its translation: CARKQGKGYTF. The rearrangement links TRBV7-3 to TRBJ1-2; TRBD1 aligns across 7 bases. V shed 9 bases and J 8 bases; nucleotides not matched to a gene: 6. Germline V gene data show CDR1 as SGHTA and CDR2 as FQGTGA. This CDR3 has 11 residues.

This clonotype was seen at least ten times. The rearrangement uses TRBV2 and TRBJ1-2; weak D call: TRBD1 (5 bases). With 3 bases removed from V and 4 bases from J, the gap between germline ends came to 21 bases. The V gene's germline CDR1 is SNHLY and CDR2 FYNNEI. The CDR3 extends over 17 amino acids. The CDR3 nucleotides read TGTGCCAGCAGTGATGACGGGGTTGAGGGACCTTTCTATGGCTACACCTTC. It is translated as CASSDDGVEGPFYGYTF. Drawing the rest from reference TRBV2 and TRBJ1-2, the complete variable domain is EPEVTQTPSHQVTQMGQEVILRCVPISNHLYFYWYRQILGQKVEFLVSFYNNEISEKSEIFDDQFSVERPDGSNFTLKIRSTKLEDSAMYFCASSDDGVEGPFYGYTFGSGTRLTVV.

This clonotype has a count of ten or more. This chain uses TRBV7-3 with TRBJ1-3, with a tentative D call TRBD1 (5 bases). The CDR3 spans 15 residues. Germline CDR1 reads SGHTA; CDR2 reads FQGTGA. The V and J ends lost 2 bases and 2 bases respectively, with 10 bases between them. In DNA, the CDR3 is TGTGCCAGCAGCTTATCCGGGGACCCTGGAAACACCATATATTTT. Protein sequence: CASSLSGDPGNTIYF.

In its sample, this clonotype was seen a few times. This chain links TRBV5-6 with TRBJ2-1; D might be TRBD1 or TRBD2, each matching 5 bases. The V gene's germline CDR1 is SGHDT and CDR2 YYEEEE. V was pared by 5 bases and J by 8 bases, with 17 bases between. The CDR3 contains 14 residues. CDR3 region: CASSWGRLSDEQFF. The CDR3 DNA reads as TGTGCCAGCAGTTGGGGACGGTTGTCGGATGAGCAGTTCTTC.

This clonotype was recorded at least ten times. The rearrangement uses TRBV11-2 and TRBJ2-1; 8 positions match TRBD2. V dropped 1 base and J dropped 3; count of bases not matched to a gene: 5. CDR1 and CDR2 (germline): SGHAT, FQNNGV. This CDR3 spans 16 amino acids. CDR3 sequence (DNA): TGTGCCAGCAGCTTAGGCGCGGGGGGCCTCTACAATGAGCAGTTCTTC. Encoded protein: CASSLGAGGLYNEQFF.

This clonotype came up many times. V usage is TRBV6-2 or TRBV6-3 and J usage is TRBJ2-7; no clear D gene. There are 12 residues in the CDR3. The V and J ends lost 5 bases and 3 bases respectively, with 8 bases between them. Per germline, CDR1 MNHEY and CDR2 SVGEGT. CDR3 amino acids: CASSSTNYEQYF. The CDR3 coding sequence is TGTGCCAGCAGTAGCACCAACTACGAGCAGTACTTC.

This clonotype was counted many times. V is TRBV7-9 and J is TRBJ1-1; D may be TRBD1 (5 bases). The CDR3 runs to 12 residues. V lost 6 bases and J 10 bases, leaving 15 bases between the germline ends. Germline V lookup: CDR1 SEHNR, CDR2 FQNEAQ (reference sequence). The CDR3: CASRRGALGAFF. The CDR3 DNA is TGTGCCAGCAGGCGCGGGGCCCTAGGAGCTTTCTTT.

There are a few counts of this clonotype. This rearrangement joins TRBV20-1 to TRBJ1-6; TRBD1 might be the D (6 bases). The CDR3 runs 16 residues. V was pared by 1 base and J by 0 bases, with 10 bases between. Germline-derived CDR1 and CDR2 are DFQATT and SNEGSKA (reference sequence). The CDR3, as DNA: TGCAGTGCTAGAGTAGGGGGAGCCTCCTATAATTCACCCCTCCACTTT. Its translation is CSARVGGASYNSPLHF.

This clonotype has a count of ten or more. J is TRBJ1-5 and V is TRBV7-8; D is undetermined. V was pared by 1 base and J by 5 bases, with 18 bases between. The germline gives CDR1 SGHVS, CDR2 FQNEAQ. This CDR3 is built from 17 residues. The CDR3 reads CASSLGLGLLRDQPQHF. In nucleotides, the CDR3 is TGTGCCAGCAGCTTAGGTTTGGGCCTTTTAAGGGATCAGCCCCAGCATTTT.

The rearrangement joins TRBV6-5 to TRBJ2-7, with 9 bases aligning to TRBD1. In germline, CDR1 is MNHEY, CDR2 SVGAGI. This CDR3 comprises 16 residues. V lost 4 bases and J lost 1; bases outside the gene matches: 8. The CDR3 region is CASSSLNRGPSYEQYF. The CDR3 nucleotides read TGTGCCAGCAGTTCCCTAAACAGGGGGCCTTCCTACGAGCAGTACTTC.

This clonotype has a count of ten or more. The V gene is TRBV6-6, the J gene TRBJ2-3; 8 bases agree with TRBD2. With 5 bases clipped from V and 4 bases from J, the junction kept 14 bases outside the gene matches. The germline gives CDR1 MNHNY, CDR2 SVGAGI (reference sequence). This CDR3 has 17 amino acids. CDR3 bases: TGTGCCAGCAGTACCCGAGGGGGAGCGGGGGTTCCAGATACGCAGTATTTT. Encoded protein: CASSTRGGAGVPDTQYF.

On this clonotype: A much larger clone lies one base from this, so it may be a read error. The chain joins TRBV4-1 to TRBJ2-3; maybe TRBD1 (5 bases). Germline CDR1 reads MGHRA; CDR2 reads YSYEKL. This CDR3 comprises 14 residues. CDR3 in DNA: TGCGCCATCAGCCAAGGGGCCCCAATGGATACGCAGTATTTT. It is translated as CAISQGAPMDTQYF.

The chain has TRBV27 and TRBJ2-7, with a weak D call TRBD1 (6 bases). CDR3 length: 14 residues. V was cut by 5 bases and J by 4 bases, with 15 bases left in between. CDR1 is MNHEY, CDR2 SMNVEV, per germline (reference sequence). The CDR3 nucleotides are TGTGCCAGCAGTCCCAAGACAGACAGGTACGAGCAGTACTTC. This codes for CASSPKTDRYEQYF.

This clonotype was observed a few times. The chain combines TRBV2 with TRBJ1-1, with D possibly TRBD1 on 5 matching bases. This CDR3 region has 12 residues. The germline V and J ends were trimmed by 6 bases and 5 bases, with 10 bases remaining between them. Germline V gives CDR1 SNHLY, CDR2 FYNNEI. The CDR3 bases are TGTGCCAGCAGGCCAGGGAGGACTGAAGCTTTCTTT. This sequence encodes CASRPGRTEAFF.

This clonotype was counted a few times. CDR3 DNA sequence: TGTGCCAGCAGCCCGGGACTAGCGGGAGCACGGGATACGCAGTATTTT. Protein sequence: CASSPGLAGARDTQYF. The chain uses TRBV3-1 and TRBJ2-3; 14 bases line up with TRBD2. The CDR3 extends over 16 amino acids. The germline gives CDR1 LGHDT, CDR2 YNNKEL (reference sequence). Unmatched junction bases numbered 6, after V lost 4 bases and J lost 6 bases.

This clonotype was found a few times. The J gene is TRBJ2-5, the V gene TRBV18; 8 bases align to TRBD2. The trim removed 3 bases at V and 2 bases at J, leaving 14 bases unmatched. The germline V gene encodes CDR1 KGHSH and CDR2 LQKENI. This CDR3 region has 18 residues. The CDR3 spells CASSPERKAGVPQETQYF. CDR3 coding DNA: TGTGCCAGCTCACCGGAGCGCAAAGCGGGAGTACCACAAGAGACCCAGTACTTC.